A selection of T cell receptor beta chains follows, all from one sample in a study of breast tumors, draining lymph nodes, adjacent tissues. From the multiplex PCR reads, TCRdb called clonotypes with MiXCR, one entry per CDR3 protein. The sample yields fewer than 150,000 distinct CDR3 sequences, over 20% seen once. Specimen: axillary lymph node tissue. The receptors derive from a female donor with breast cancer. Some clones in this sample may be carry-over from other donors' samples. The CDR3 runs from the conserved cysteine through the conserved F or W. The D gene is left open where the match is weak. Rows give clone size only sometimes, using once, few, many, or a class for an expanded clone.

V gene	J gene	D gene	clone size	CDR3 protein	CDR3 DNA
TRBV7-9	TRBJ2-5	-	-	CASSHTRGVGTQYF	TGTGCCAGCAGCCACACCAGGGGCGTGGGGACCCAGTACTTC
TRBV10-1	TRBJ2-1	-	many	CASSGAPGRDYNEQFF	TGCGCCAGCAGTGGAGCTCCGGGGCGAGATTACAATGAGCAGTTCTTC
TRBV28	TRBJ2-1	TRBD2	-	CASSSTSGIRYNEQFF	TGTGCCAGCAGCTCGACTAGCGGGATCCGCTACAATGAGCAGTTCTTC
TRBV24-1	TRBJ2-3	-	many	CAGPRRTDTQYF	TGTGCCGGGCCTCGACGCACAGATACGCAGTATTTT
TRBV28	TRBJ1-2	TRBD1	-	CASSPGTGTSNYGCTF	TGTGCCAGCAGCCCAGGGACAGGGACTTCTAACTATGGCTGCACCTTC
TRBV25-1	TRBJ2-1	TRBD1	many	CATSGQGIYEQFF	TGTGCCACCTCGGGACAGGGAATCTATGAGCAGTTCTTC
TRBV6-5	TRBJ2-6	-	-	CASSQSRGADVLTF	TGTGCCAGCAGCCAATCCAGGGGGGCCGACGTCCTGACTTTC
TRBV20-1	TRBJ1-2	-	many	CSDSYGYTF	TGCAGTGATAGCTATGGCTACACCTTC
TRBV7-2	TRBJ2-1	-	many	CASSYRHVTYNEQFF	TGTGCCAGCAGCTACCGACACGTAACCTACAATGAGCAGTTCTTC
TRBV28	TRBJ1-2	-	-	CASSFPGGNYGYTF	TGTGCCAGCAGTTTCCCTGGCGGGAACTATGGCTACACCTTC
TRBV28	TRBJ2-5	-	few	CASSLRDGQETQYF	TGTGCCAGCAGTCTCAGGGACGGCCAAGAGACCCAGTACTTC
TRBV6-1	TRBJ1-4	-	-	CASSEKARGSTSNEKLFF	TGTGCCAGCAGTGAAAAGGCGAGGGGGTCCACTTCAAATGAAAAACTGTTTTTT
TRBV5-1	TRBJ1-4	-	many	CASSLARLGPEKLFF	TGCGCCAGCAGCTTGGCCAGGCTCGGTCCTGAAAAACTGTTTTTT
TRBV12-3/TRBV12-4	TRBJ1-3	-	many	CASSFTEAGNTIYF	TGTGCCAGCAGCTTCACGGAGGCTGGAAACACCATATATTTT
TRBV6-2/TRBV6-3	TRBJ2-1	-	-	CASSYSSRGSTSYNVQFF	TGTGCCAGCAGTTACTCGAGCAGGGGCAGTACATCCTACAATGTGCAGTTCTTC
TRBV5-1	TRBJ1-3	TRBD1	many	CASTRKETGAHTIYF	TGCGCCAGCACCCGGAAGGAGACAGGGGCGCACACCATATATTTT
TRBV28	TRBJ1-5	-	-	CASKFVSGNQPQHF	TGTGCCAGCAAATTTGTTAGCGGAAATCAGCCCCAGCATTTT
TRBV2	TRBJ2-1	-	many	CASSPMDQYEQFF	TGTGCCAGCAGTCCCATGGACCAATATGAGCAGTTCTTC
TRBV9	TRBJ2-7	TRBD2	few	CASSSMDLAGEQYF	TGTGCCAGCAGCTCCATGGATCTAGCGGGAGAGCAGTACTTC
TRBV29-1	TRBJ2-7	-	many	CSGVTGEGSYEQYF	TGCAGCGGCGTAACAGGGGAGGGGTCCTACGAGCAGTACTTC
TRBV19	TRBJ2-2	TRBD1	many	CAPGQGDHPWPRNTGELFF	TGTGCCCCTGGACAGGGGGACCACCCTTGGCCTCGGAACACCGGGGAGCTGTTTTTT
TRBV6-5	TRBJ2-2	TRBD2	few	CASRALAGAYTGELFF	TGTGCCAGCAGAGCACTAGCGGGAGCCTACACCGGGGAGCTGTTTTTT
TRBV3-1	TRBJ2-1	TRBD2	many	CASSQEASGYNEQFF	TGTGCCAGCAGCCAAGAGGCTAGCGGCTACAATGAGCAGTTCTTC
TRBV7-3	TRBJ1-4	-	many	CASSIRPHEKLFF	TGTGCCAGCAGCATAAGACCCCATGAAAAACTGTTTTTT
TRBV28	TRBJ1-5	TRBD1	-	CASSSNRGSQPQHF	TGTGCCAGCAGTTCTAACAGGGGATCGCAGCCCCAGCATTTT
TRBV7-3	TRBJ1-1	-	-	CASSLAYQNTEAFF	TGTGCTAGCAGCCTAGCCTACCAGAACACTGAAGCTTTCTTT
TRBV19	TRBJ1-5	TRBD1	many	CASSIGTGGNQPQHF	TGTGCCAGTAGTATAGGGACAGGAGGCAATCAGCCCCAGCATTTT
TRBV6-5	TRBJ2-1	TRBD2	many	CASGTSGQFF	TGTGCCAGCGGGACTAGCGGGCAGTTCTTC
TRBV5-6	TRBJ2-3	-	many	CASRFYQGDADTQYF	TGTGCCAGCAGGTTTTATCAGGGAGATGCAGATACGCAGTATTTT
TRBV5-6	TRBJ1-2	TRBD1	few	CASSFGTGIEVWSYTF	TGTGCCAGCAGCTTTGGGACAGGGATCGAAGTGTGGAGCTACACCTTC
TRBV5-1	TRBJ1-3	TRBD1	once	CAGRRDSSGNTIYF	TGCGCCGGCAGAAGGGACAGCTCTGGAAACACCATATATTTT
TRBV4-1	TRBJ2-7	TRBD1	many	CASSQDRQGSYEQYF	TGCGCCAGCAGCCAAGACCGACAGGGCTCCTACGAGCAGTACTTC
TRBV2	TRBJ2-2	TRBD1	many	CASSWTGTELFF	TGTGCCAGCAGTTGGACAGGGACCGAGCTGTTTTTT
TRBV7-7	TRBJ2-3	-	many	CASSRIYGTDTQYF	TGTGCTAGCAGCCGTATTTACGGGACAGATACGCAGTATTTT
TRBV15	TRBJ2-7	-	many	CATSRILAAEQYF	TGTGCCACCAGCAGAATTCTAGCTGCCGAGCAGTACTTC
TRBV7-3	TRBJ2-2	-	many	CASSLALDGELFF	TGTGCCAGCAGCTTAGCTCTTGACGGGGAGCTGTTTTTT
TRBV20-1	TRBJ2-1	-	many	CSASRTEGYNEQFF	TGCAGTGCTAGTAGGACGGAGGGGTACAATGAGCAGTTCTTC